The 6 T cell receptor beta chains presented below share a single source sample, sequenced in a study of CD8+CD57+ T cells in acquired aplastic anemia. Genomic DNA acted as the template from which TCR beta VDJ combination and CDR3 sequence profiling were carried out. MiXCR was run by TCRdb on the reads, yielding one entry per CDR3 protein. Found here are approximately 190,000 distinct CDR3 sequences, 48% of them singletons; the top ten hold approximately 9.7%. An expansion of CD8+CD57+ cells by flow cytometry had been shown in patients chosen for sequencing. The sequencing sample was made of sorted CD4+, CD8+, or CD8+CD57+ T cells (not recorded which) from PBMCs. These TCRs come from a human donor with aplastic anemia.

The gene calls are TRBV20-1 and TRBJ2-5, with D maybe TRBD1 (6 bases). This CDR3 has 12 amino acids. Germline values: CDR1 DFQATT, CDR2 SNEGSKA (reference sequence). The V gene lost 8 bases and the J gene lost 4 bases, with 14 bases spanning the gap. CDR3 sequence: CSTLRGGETQYF. The CDR3 bases are TGCAGTACATTACGAGGGGGAGAGACCCAGTACTTC.

Remarks on this clonotype: A much more abundant neighbour one base away suggests this may be a read error. In this CDR3 the conserved last residue, phenylalanine or tryptophan, is missing, so a read error is likely. J is TRBJ2-7 and V is TRBV29-1; 10 bases are shared with TRBD1. This CDR3 comprises 14 residues. CDR1 is SQVTM and CDR2 is ANQGSEA in the germline V gene. Unmatched junction bases numbered 12, after V lost 7 bases and J lost 6 bases. CDR3 in amino acids: CSADIGQGGLEQYL. As DNA, the CDR3 is TGCAGCGCCGATATCGGACAGGGGGGGCTCGAGCAGTACCTC.

The chain's CDR3 is CASSERFGTSGEETQYF. The CDR3 DNA follows: TGCGCCAGCAGTGAGCGTTTCGGGACTAGCGGGGAGGAGACCCAGTACTTC. The V call is TRBV10-1, the J call TRBJ2-5; 13 bases map to TRBD2. This CDR3 spans 17 amino acids. V was clipped by 2 bases and J by 5 bases; unmatched bases: 8. In germline, CDR1 is WNHNN, CDR2 SYGVQD (reference sequence).

This clonotype was recorded at least ten times. The rearrangement joins TRBV19 to TRBJ2-3, with no clear D. Germline lookup yields CDR1 LNHDA and CDR2 SQIVND (reference sequence). This CDR3 is 17 amino acids long. The V end was cut by 4 bases, the J end by 4 bases, with 21 bases between. This CDR3 is CASSSRGRTVGADTQYF. CDR3 sequence (DNA): TGTGCCAGTAGTAGCCGTGGACGGACCGTCGGAGCAGATACGCAGTATTTT.

This rearrangement joins TRBV20-1 to TRBJ2-2; unclear D gene. The CDR3 spans 15 residues. Germline CDR1 and CDR2: DFQATT and SNEGSKA (reference sequence). The V end lost 3 bases, the J end lost 5 bases, and 16 bases lay between the germline ends. CDR3 in amino acids: CSASENSGVTGELFF. CDR3 bases: TGCAGTGCTAGTGAAAATTCCGGAGTTACCGGGGAGCTGTTTTTT.

In its sample, this clonotype was seen a few times. The CDR3 DNA reads as TGTGCCAGCAGCTTGAGGCTGCCATCGGTGGGATCACCCCTCCACTTT. Translation gives CASSLRLPSVGSPLHF. The chain links TRBV5-5 to TRBJ1-6, with D uncertain. V gave up 1 base and J gave up 10 bases, with 18 bases separating them. The germline V gene encodes CDR1 SGHKS and CDR2 YYEKEE (reference sequence). This CDR3 region has 16 residues.